This entry features one T cell receptor beta chain sequence. This clonotype has more than one count but fewer than ten. Its binding antigen is unknown. Qualities for individual bases were not recorded, and no much larger clone is one base off. The sample is drawn from a study of T cells after yellow fever vaccination (dated by TCRdb to about 2019). Some background on the complete study: The SMART-Seq v4 Ultra Low Input RNA kit was used to prepare libraries from fractions with low cell numbers. Bulk TCR alpha and beta repertoires were sequenced longitudinally to track T-cell clones before and after primary and booster YFV17D yellow fever vaccination. The cohort comprised two healthy male donors, one aged 18 to 30 and one aged 30 to 40 years. Blood was drawn at multiple timepoints before and after primary and secondary immunization, with bulk PBMC replicates and cell subsets isolated. The paper as a whole reports these results and caveats: A small fraction of clonotypes appeared in both the CD4 and CD8 compartments, likely as a result of convergent recombination. Because only two donors were included in the study, the extent to which the findings can be generalized is limited. Compared with the primary T-cell response, the secondary T-cell response was weaker but faster, peaking on day 5 rather than day 15. Computational filtering was required because FACS-sorted repertoires could contain abundant contaminating clonotypes from the bulk population. Most clones expanded after primary vaccination were re-detected after the booster (almost 98% of CD4 and 88% of CD8), suggesting broad memory maintenance.

TCR cDNA was synthesized by 5'RACE template switching, which introduced a universal primer site and unique molecular identifiers. cDNA synthesis was primed from both the TCR alpha and TCR beta constant segments. Two PCR steps were used to amplify libraries, with sample barcodes and sequencing adapters being added in the second step. Sequencing of libraries was performed on Illumina HiSeq 2500 (2x100 bp) or NovaSeq (2x150 bp). As for the original processing: MIGEC was used to demultiplex reads and collapse the reads into UMI consensus sequences, and MiXCR was used for V(D)J alignment. Vaccine-responding clonotypes were identified with edgeR using replicate PBMC samples, with FDR below 0.01 and a log2 fold change above 5 up to day 15 being required. Bulk clonotypes were assigned CD4 or CD8 identity according to which sequenced CD4 or CD8 repertoire held them at higher abundance. TCRdb trimmed the raw reads at Q25, called clones with MiXCR and kept productive beta chains. One record per CDR3 amino acid sequence lists the most common genes and DNA. In this record, the V and J calls reflect TCRdb's handling and not the investigators' own analysis. Across this sample there are 500,000 to 650,000 distinct CDR3 sequences, with roughly 12% seen only once. Of the sample, about 15% is held by the ten largest clones.

In the paper's terms, the treatment or condition label means: live attenuated yellow fever vaccine strain. Two biological replicates of bulk PBMCs were collected at each blood-draw timepoint. A standard Ficoll-Paque protocol was used to isolate PBMCs from peripheral blood. RNA was extracted with TriZol from bulk PBMCs, CD4 and CD8 fractions, and dextramer-positive and dextramer-negative fractions. Deletion took 4 bases off V and 4 bases off J, with a span of 8 bases between the germline ends. CDR1 and CDR2 were assigned from the germline V gene as ENHRY and SYGVKD. The CDR3 contains 13 residues, cysteine and phenylalanine counted. The read is trimmed to its CDR3 DNA, 39 bases read in frame from base 1.

The rearrangement joined TRBV10-3 to TRBJ1-5; no D segment can be confidently identified. The source of this sequence is a man aged 25-45 years who received the YFV17D yellow fever vaccine. The specimen comprised PBMCs, sampled on the day of the yellow fever booster vaccination. The CDR3 amino acid sequence is: CAISGTENQPQHF. The DNA sequence is as follows: TGTGCCATCAGTGGAACAGAGAATCAGCCCCAGCATTTT.